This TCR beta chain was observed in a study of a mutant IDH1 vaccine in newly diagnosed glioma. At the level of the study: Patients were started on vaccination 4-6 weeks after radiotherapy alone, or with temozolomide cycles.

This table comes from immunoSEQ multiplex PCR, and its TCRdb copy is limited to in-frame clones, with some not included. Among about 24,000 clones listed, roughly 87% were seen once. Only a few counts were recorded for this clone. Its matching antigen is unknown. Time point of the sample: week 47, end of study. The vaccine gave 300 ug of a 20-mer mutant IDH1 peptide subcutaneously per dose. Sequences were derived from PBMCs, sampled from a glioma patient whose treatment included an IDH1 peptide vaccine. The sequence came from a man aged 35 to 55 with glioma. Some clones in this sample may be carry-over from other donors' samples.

DNA for the CDR3: TGTGCCTGGAGCGGACAGGGGAACACTGAAGCTTTCTTT. Translated, it gives CAWSGQGNTEAFF. V is TRBV30 and J is TRBJ1-1; TRBD1 aligns across 8 bases. Trimming removed 3 bases from V and 1 base from J; junction bases left unmatched: 1. This CDR3 is built from 13 residues. Germline V gene sequence: CDR1 GTSNPN, CDR2 SVGIG (reference sequence).